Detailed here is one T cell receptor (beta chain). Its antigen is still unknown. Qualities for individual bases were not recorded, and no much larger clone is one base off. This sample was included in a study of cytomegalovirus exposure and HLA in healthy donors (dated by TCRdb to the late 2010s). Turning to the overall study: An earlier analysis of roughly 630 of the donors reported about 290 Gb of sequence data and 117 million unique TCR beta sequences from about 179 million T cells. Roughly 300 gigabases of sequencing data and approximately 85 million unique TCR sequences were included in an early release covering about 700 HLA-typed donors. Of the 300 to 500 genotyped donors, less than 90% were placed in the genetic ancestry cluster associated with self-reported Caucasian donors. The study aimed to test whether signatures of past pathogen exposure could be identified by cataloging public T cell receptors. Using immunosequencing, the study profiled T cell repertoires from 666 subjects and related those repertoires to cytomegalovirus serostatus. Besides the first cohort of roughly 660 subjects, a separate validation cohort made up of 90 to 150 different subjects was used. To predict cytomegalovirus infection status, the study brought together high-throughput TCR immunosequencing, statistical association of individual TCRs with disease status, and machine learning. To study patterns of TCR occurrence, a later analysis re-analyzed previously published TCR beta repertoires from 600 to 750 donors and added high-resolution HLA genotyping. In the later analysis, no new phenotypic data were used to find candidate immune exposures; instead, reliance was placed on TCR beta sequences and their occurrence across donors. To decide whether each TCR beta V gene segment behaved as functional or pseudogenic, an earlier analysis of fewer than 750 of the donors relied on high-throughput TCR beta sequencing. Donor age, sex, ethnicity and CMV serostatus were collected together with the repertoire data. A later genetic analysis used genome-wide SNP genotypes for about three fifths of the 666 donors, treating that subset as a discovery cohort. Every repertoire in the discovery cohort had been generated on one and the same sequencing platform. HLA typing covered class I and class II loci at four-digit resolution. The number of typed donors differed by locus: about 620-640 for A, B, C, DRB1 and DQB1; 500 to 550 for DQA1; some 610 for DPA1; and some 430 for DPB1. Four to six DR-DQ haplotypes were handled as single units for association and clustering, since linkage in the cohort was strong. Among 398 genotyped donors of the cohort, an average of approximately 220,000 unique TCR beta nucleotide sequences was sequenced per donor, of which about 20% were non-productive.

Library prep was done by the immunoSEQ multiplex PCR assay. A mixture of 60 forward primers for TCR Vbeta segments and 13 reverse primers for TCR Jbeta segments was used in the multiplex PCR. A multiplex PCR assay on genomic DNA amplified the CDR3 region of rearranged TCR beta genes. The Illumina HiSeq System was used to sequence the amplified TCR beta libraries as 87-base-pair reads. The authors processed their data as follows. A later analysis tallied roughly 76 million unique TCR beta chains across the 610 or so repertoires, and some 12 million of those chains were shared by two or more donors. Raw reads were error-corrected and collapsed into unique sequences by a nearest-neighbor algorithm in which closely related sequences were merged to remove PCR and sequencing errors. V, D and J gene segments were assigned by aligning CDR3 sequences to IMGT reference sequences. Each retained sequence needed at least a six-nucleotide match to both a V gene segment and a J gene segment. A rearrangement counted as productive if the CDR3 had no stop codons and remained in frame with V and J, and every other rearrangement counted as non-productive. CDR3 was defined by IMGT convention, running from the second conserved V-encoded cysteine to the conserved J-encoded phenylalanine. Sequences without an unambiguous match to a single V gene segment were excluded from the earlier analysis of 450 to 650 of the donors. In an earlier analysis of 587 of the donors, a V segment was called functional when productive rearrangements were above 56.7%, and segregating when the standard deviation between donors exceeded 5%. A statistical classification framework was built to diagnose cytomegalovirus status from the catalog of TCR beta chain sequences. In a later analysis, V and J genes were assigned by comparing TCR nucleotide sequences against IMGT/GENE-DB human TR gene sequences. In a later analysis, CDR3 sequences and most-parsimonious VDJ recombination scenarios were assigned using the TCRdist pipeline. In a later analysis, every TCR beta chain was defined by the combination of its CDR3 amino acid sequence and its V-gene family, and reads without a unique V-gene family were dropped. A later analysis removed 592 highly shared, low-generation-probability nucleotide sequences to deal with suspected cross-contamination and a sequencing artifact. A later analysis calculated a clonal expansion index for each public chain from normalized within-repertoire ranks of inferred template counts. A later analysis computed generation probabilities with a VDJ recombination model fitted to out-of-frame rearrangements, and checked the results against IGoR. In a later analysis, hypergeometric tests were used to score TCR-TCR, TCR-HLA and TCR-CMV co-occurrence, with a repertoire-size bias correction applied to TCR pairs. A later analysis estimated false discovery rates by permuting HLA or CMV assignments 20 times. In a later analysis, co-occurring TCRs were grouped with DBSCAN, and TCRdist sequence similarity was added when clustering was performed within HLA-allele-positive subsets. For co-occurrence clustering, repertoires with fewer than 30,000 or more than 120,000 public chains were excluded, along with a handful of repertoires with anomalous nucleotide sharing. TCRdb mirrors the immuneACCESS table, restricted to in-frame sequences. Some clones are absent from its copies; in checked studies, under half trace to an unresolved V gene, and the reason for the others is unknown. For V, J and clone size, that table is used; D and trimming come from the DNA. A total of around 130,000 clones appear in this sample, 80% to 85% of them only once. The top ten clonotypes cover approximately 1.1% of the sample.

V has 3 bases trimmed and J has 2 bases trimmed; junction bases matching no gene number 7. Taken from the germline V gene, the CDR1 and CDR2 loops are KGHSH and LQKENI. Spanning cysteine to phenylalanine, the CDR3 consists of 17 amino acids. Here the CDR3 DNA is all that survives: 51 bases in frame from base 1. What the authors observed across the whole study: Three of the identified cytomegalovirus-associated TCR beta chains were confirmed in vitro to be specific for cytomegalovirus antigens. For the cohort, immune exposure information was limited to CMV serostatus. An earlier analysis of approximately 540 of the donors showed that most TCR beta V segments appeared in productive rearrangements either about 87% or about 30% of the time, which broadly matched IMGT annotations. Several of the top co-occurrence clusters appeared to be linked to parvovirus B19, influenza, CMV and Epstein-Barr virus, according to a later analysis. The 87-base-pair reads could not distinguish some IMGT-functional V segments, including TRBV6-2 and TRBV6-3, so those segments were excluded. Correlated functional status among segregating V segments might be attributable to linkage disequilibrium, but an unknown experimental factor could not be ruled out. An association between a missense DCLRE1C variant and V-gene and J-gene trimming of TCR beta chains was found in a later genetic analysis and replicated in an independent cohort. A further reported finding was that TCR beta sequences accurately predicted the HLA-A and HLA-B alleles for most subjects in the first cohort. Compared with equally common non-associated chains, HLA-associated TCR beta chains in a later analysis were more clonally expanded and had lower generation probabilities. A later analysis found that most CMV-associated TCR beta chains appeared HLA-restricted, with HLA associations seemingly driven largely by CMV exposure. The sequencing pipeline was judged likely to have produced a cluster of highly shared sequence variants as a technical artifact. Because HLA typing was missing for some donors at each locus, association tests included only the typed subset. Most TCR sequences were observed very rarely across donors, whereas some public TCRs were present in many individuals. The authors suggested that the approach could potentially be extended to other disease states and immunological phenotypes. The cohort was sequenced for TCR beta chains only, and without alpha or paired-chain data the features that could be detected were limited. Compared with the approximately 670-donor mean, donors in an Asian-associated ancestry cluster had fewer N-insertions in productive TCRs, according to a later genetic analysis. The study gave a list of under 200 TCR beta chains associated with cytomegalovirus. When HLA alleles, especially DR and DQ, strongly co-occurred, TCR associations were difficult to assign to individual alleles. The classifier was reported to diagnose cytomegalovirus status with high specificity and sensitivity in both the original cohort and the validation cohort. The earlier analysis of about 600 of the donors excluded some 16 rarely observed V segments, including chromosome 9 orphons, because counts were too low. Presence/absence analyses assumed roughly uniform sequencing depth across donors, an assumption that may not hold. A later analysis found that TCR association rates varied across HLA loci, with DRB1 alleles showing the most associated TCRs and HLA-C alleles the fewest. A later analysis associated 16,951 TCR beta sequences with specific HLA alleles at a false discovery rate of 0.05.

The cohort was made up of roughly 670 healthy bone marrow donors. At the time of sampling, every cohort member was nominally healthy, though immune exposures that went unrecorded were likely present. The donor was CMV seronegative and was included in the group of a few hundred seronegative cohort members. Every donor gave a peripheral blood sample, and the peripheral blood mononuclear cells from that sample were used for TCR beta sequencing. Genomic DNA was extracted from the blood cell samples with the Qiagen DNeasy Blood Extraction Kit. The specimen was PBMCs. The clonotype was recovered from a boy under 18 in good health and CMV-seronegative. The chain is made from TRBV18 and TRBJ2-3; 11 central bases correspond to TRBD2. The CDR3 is CASSPSGLAAITDTQYF. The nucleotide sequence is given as TGTGCCAGCTCACCCTCGGGACTAGCGGCAATCACAGATACGCAGTATTTT.